This T cell receptor (beta chain) was sequenced for a study of T cells in Graves' hyperthyroidism and ophthalmopathy. Overall study results and limits: From stable hyperthyroidism, ophthalmopathy was set apart by a 13 V-J model.

This clonotype was counted many times. Its antigen is not known. Trimming removed 4 bases from V and 1 base from J, with 16 bases in between. Germline V CDR1 and CDR2: MNHEY, SMNVEV (reference sequence). There are 16 residues in the CDR3. Amplified TCR beta CDR3 regions derived from RNA transcripts. The HTBI primer set served for first-round RT-PCR of the TCR CDR3. From the multiplex PCR reads, TCRdb called clonotypes with MiXCR, one entry per CDR3 protein. The profile shows about 480,000 distinct CDR3 sequences, approximately 25% of them singletons. Sequencing was carried out using blood. J is TRBJ1-1 and V is TRBV27, with D possibly matching TRBD1 (6 bases). The clonotype comes from a woman in her 30s with Graves' ophthalmopathy. The CDR3 spells CASSSWGQSRNTEAFF. CDR3 nucleotides: TGTGCCAGCAGTTCTTGGGGGCAGTCCAGGAACACTGAAGCTTTCTTT.